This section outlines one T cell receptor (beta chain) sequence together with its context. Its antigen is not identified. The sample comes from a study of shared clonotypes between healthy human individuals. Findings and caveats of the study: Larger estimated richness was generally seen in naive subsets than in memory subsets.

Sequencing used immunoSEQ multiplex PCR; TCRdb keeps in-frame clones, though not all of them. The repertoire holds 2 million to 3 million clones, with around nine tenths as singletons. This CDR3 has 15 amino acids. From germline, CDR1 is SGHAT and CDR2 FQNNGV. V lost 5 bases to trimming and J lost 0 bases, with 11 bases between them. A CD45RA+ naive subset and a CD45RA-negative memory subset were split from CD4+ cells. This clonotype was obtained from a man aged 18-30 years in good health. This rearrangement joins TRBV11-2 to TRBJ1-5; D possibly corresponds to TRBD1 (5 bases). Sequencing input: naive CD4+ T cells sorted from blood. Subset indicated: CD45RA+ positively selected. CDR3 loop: CASSAGTYSNQPQHF. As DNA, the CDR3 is TGTGCCAGCAGCGCCGGGACGTATAGCAATCAGCCCCAGCATTTT.